The entry below gives a single TCR beta chain sequence along with its context. This clonotype was counted many times. The target of this receptor is not known. It has no much larger one-base neighbor in the sample; base qualities were not kept. The axillary draining lymph nodes of breast cancer patients were the source of the lymph node samples. The germline V gene provides CDR1 MNHEY and CDR2 SVGAGI. The CDR3, from cysteine to phenylalanine, totals 13 residues. CDR3 DNA is the only sequence kept; it has 39 bases, read in frame from the first base. V loses 9 bases at its end and J loses 9 bases; junction bases beyond the gene matches: 6. This sample was included in a study of breast tumors, draining lymph nodes, adjacent tissues listed by TCRdb under 2016. Turning to the overall study: In breast cancer patients, the study compared the TCR beta repertoires of tumor, adjacent nontumor tissue and axillary lymph nodes. In human breast cancer, the study set out to evaluate how tumor, surrounding tissue and draining lymph node repertoires relate to one another and whether T cells may move between these sites.

Results and caveats for the whole study, not just this receptor: Tumor and nontumor tissue repertoires were found to be significantly more similar in luminal-like than in basal-like breast cancer. Rather than being directly demonstrated, the conclusion that tumor T cells originate in lymph nodes was presented as consistent with a hypothesis. Tumors showed preferential V and J gene usage, and their T-cell repertoire diversity fell below that of lymph nodes yet above that of nontumor tissue. The data were considered consistent with the idea that most tumor T cells come from the lymph node and then expand in tumor tissue.

The reads were generated on an Illumina HiSeq 2000. TCR beta chain libraries were generated through multiplex PCR amplification. High-throughput sequencing was used to analyze the amplified TCR beta chain products. Using fastp at Q25 and MiXCR, TCRdb reprocessed the public reads and kept productive beta chains. Each CDR3 protein gets just one entry, which takes the most common genes and DNA from the rows behind it. The sample data list 85,000 to 130,000 distinct CDR3 sequences, and about 31% of these were observed just once. Approximately 5.4% of the sample is in the top ten clones. The chain was built from TRBV6-5 and TRBJ2-1; a stretch of 12 junction bases matches TRBD2. The material sequenced was axillary lymph node tissue. The receptor was isolated from a female donor with breast cancer. Some clones in this sample may be carry-over from other donors' samples. The CDR3 has the sequence CASGLAGKTEQFF. DNA sequence: TGTGCCAGTGGACTAGCGGGGAAGACTGAGCAGTTCTTC.